This is a list of T cell receptor beta chains from one sample in a study of T-cell reconstitution after alpha-beta-depleted transplantation in children. TCRdb redid the calling of the PCR reads with MiXCR, one entry per CDR3 protein. Of approximately 83,000 distinct CDR3 sequences listed, more than 7% are singletons. The sequencing used PBMCs from the stem cell graft donor, collected from the stem cell graft. These receptors originate from a human donor who donated a stem cell graft to a child with congenital amegakaryocytic thrombocytopenia. The CDR3 runs from the conserved cysteine through the conserved F or W. The order of the fields is J gene, D gene, V gene, clone size, CDR3 protein, CDR3 DNA. D genes are given only for firm matches. Size is omitted from some rows. Given values are once, few, many or a class for expanded clones.

j_gene: TRBJ2-7
d_gene: NA
v_gene: TRBV20-1
abundance: many
CDR3aa: CSARMTSSYEQYF
CDR3nt: TGCAGTGCGAGGATGACTAGTTCCTACGAGCAGTACTTC

j_gene: TRBJ2-3
d_gene: TRBD1
v_gene: TRBV6-1
abundance: many
CDR3aa: CASSLSGGLIDTQYF
CDR3nt: TGTGCCAGCAGTCTATCAGGGGGTTTAATCGATACGCAGTATTTT

j_gene: TRBJ2-7
d_gene: TRBD2
v_gene: TRBV7-9
abundance: many
CDR3aa: CASSLERGRHYEQYF
CDR3nt: TGTGCCAGCAGCTTAGAGCGGGGCAGGCACTACGAGCAGTACTTC

j_gene: TRBJ2-2
d_gene: NA
v_gene: TRBV20-1
abundance: many
CDR3aa: CSARLSSNTGELFF
CDR3nt: TGCAGTGCTAGATTGAGCTCGAACACCGGGGAGCTGTTTTTT

j_gene: TRBJ2-7
d_gene: NA
v_gene: TRBV7-6
abundance: many
CDR3aa: CASSPAVGRDEQYF
CDR3nt: TGTGCCAGCAGCCCTGCGGTGGGGCGCGACGAGCAGTACTTC

j_gene: TRBJ2-7
d_gene: NA
v_gene: TRBV7-9
abundance: many
CDR3aa: CASSLDGTPYEQYF
CDR3nt: TGTGCCAGCAGCTTAGATGGGACACCCTACGAGCAGTACTTC

j_gene: TRBJ1-3
d_gene: TRBD1
v_gene: TRBV20-1
abundance: many
CDR3aa: CSARDFRQGSSGNTIYF
CDR3nt: TGCAGTGCTAGAGATTTTCGACAGGGCTCCTCTGGAAACACCATATATTTT

j_gene: TRBJ2-2
d_gene: TRBD1
v_gene: TRBV27
abundance: few
CDR3aa: CASSPSRQGWYTGELFF
CDR3nt: TGTGCCAGCAGTCCCTCGCGACAGGGTTGGTACACCGGGGAGCTGTTTTTT

j_gene: TRBJ2-7
d_gene: NA
v_gene: TRBV20-1
abundance: NA
CDR3aa: CSARSPTYEQYF
CDR3nt: TGCAGTGCTAGAAGCCCCACCTACGAGCAGTACTTC

j_gene: TRBJ2-2
d_gene: TRBD2
v_gene: TRBV7-3
abundance: many
CDR3aa: CASSVSGTSTGELFF
CDR3nt: TGTGCCAGCAGCGTATCCGGGACTAGTACCGGGGAGCTGTTTTTT

j_gene: TRBJ2-7
d_gene: NA
v_gene: TRBV2
abundance: many
CDR3aa: CASISAEFSLEQYF
CDR3nt: TGTGCCAGCATATCAGCGGAATTTTCCCTCGAGCAGTACTTC

j_gene: TRBJ2-7
d_gene: NA
v_gene: TRBV28
abundance: many
CDR3aa: CASSVSQGLGSSYEQYF
CDR3nt: TGTGCCAGCAGTGTTTCACAGGGTTTGGGGAGTTCCTACGAGCAGTACTTC

j_gene: TRBJ1-1
d_gene: NA
v_gene: TRBV11-2
abundance: few
CDR3aa: CASSFDTGNTEAFF
CDR3nt: TGTGCCAGCAGCTTCGATACGGGAAACACTGAAGCTTTCTTT

j_gene: TRBJ2-1
d_gene: TRBD1
v_gene: TRBV24-1
abundance: many
CDR3aa: CATSDFETGDNEQFF
CDR3nt: TGTGCCACCAGTGATTTTGAGACAGGGGACAATGAGCAGTTCTTC

j_gene: TRBJ1-4
d_gene: NA
v_gene: TRBV10-3
abundance: many
CDR3aa: CAISEEQWNEKLFF
CDR3nt: TGTGCCATCAGTGAGGAACAGTGGAATGAAAAACTGTTTTTT

j_gene: TRBJ1-2
d_gene: TRBD1
v_gene: TRBV20-1
abundance: many
CDR3aa: CSAEPQGGQTSYGYTF
CDR3nt: TGCAGTGCTGAACCCCAGGGGGGACAGACTTCCTATGGCTACACCTTC

j_gene: TRBJ2-1
d_gene: TRBD2
v_gene: TRBV12-3/TRBV12-4
abundance: many
CDR3aa: CASTQLAGGPGNEQFF
CDR3nt: TGTGCCAGCACCCAACTAGCGGGGGGGCCGGGCAATGAGCAGTTCTTC

j_gene: TRBJ2-5
d_gene: NA
v_gene: TRBV20-1
abundance: many
CDR3aa: CSARQSLLGTEETQYF
CDR3nt: TGCAGTGCTAGACAGAGCTTACTGGGCACTGAAGAGACCCAGTACTTC

j_gene: TRBJ1-2
d_gene: TRBD1
v_gene: TRBV12-3/TRBV12-4
abundance: many
CDR3aa: CASSRDRGRLGYGYTF
CDR3nt: TGTGCCAGCAGTCGGGACAGGGGGCGCTTGGGCTATGGCTACACCTTC

j_gene: TRBJ1-5
d_gene: NA
v_gene: TRBV15
abundance: many
CDR3aa: CATSRGGDQPQHF
CDR3nt: TGTGCCACCAGCAGAGGCGGGGATCAGCCCCAGCATTTT

j_gene: TRBJ1-5
d_gene: NA
v_gene: TRBV11-2
abundance: many
CDR3aa: CASSLEGSGPQHF
CDR3nt: TGTGCCAGCAGCTTAGAGGGGTCTGGGCCCCAGCATTTT

j_gene: TRBJ2-1
d_gene: TRBD2
v_gene: TRBV20-1
abundance: NA
CDR3aa: CSAARRTSGRARPSDNNEQFF
CDR3nt: TGCAGTGCGGCCCGTCGGACTAGCGGGAGGGCCCGGCCCTCCGATAACAATGAGCAGTTCTTC

j_gene: TRBJ1-1
d_gene: NA
v_gene: TRBV12-3/TRBV12-4
abundance: many
CDR3aa: CASVLNTEAFF
CDR3nt: TGTGCCAGCGTTTTGAACACTGAAGCTTTCTTT

j_gene: TRBJ2-7
d_gene: NA
v_gene: TRBV6-5
abundance: many
CDR3aa: CASSYSLALSYEQYF
CDR3nt: TGTGCCAGCAGTTACTCCCTAGCGCTCTCCTACGAGCAGTACTTC

j_gene: TRBJ2-1
d_gene: TRBD2
v_gene: TRBV6-2/TRBV6-3
abundance: many
CDR3aa: CASSYGLAGLNEQFF
CDR3nt: TGTGCCAGCAGTTACGGGCTAGCGGGTCTAAATGAGCAGTTCTTC

j_gene: TRBJ2-1
d_gene: TRBD1
v_gene: TRBV20-1
abundance: many
CDR3aa: CSGDREPYNEQFF
CDR3nt: TGCAGTGGGGACAGGGAACCCTACAATGAGCAGTTCTTC

j_gene: TRBJ2-1
d_gene: NA
v_gene: TRBV27
abundance: many
CDR3aa: CASSRGGTSYNEQFF
CDR3nt: TGTGCCAGCAGCAGAGGGGGGACGTCCTACAATGAGCAGTTCTTC

j_gene: TRBJ2-3
d_gene: TRBD2
v_gene: TRBV20-1
abundance: many
CDR3aa: CSARGVGLAYTDTQYF
CDR3nt: TGCAGTGCTAGAGGAGTGGGACTAGCGTACACAGATACGCAGTATTTT

j_gene: TRBJ2-1
d_gene: NA
v_gene: TRBV4-2
abundance: many
CDR3aa: CASSPTGGLGNEQFF
CDR3nt: TGTGCCAGCAGCCCGACTGGGGGGCTAGGCAATGAGCAGTTCTTC

j_gene: TRBJ1-5
d_gene: NA
v_gene: TRBV10-2
abundance: few
CDR3aa: CASSLSFNQPQHF
CDR3nt: TGCGCCAGCAGCTTAAGCTTCAATCAGCCCCAGCATTTT

j_gene: TRBJ1-1
d_gene: NA
v_gene: TRBV9
abundance: many
CDR3aa: CASGDNMNTEAFF
CDR3nt: TGTGCCAGCGGGGACAACATGAACACTGAAGCTTTCTTT

j_gene: TRBJ2-2
d_gene: NA
v_gene: TRBV7-8
abundance: few
CDR3aa: CASSLGQYRTNTGELFF
CDR3nt: TGTGCCAGCAGCTTAGGACAGTACAGGACTAACACCGGGGAGCTGTTTTTT

j_gene: TRBJ2-7
d_gene: TRBD2
v_gene: TRBV20-1
abundance: many
CDR3aa: CSARLAGRYEQYF
CDR3nt: TGCAGTGCTCGACTAGCGGGGAGGTACGAGCAGTACTTC